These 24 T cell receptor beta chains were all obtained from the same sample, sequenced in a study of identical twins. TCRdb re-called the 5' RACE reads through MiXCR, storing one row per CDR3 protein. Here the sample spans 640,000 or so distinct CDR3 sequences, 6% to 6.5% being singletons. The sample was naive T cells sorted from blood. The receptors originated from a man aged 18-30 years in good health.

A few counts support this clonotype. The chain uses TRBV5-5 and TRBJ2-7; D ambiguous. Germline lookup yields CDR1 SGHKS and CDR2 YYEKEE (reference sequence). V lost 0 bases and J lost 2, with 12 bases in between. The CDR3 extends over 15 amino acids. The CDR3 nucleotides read TGTGCCAGCAGCTTGGCGATGGGCAGAACCTACGAGCAGTACTTC. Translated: CASSLAMGRTYEQYF.

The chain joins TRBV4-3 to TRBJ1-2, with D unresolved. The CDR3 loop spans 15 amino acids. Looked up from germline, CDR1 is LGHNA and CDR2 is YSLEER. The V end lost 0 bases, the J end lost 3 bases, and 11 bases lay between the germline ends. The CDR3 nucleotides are TGCGCCAGCAGCCAAGAGTATGGAGAATACTATGGCTACACCTTC. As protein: CASSQEYGEYYGYTF.

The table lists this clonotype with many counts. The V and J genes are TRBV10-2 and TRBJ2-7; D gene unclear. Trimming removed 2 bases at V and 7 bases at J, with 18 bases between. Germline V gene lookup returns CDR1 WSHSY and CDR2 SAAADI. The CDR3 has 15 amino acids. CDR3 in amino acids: CASSENAQALGEQYV. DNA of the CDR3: TGCGCCAGCAGTGAGAACGCGCAGGCCTTGGGAGAGCAGTACGTC.

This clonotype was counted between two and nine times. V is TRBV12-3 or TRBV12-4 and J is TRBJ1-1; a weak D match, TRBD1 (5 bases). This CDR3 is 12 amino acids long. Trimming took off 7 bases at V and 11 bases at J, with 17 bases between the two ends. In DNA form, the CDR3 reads TGTGCCAGCACCCTCTACGGGGCAGGGGCTTTCTTT. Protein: CASTLYGAGAFF.

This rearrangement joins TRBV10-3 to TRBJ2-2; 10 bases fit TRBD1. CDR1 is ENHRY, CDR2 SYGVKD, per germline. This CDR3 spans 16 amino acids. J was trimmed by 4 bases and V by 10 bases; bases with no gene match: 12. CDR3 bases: TGTGCCACCCGAACGACAGGGGGCGCGAGCACCGGGGAGCTGTTTTTT. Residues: CATRTTGGASTGELFF.

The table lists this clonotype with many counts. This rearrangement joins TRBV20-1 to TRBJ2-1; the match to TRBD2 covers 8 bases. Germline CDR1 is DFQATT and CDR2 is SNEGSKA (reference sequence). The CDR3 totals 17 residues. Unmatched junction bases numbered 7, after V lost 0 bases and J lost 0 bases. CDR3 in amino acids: CSARELLAESSYNEQFF. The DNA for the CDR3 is TGCAGTGCTAGAGAGCTACTAGCGGAGAGCTCCTACAATGAGCAGTTCTTC.

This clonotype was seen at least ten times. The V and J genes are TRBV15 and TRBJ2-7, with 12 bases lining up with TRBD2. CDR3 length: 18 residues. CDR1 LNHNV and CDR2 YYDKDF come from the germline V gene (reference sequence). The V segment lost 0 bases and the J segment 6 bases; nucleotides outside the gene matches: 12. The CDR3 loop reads CATSRDSALAGGLPEQYF. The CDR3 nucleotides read TGTGCCACCAGCAGAGATAGCGCACTAGCGGGGGGATTACCCGAGCAGTACTTC. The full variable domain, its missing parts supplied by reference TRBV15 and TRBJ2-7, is DAMVIQNPRYQVTQFGKPVTLSCSQTLNHNVMYWYQQKSSQAPKLLFHYYDKDFNNEADTPDNFQSRRPNTSFCFLDIRSPGLGDTAMYLCATSRDSALAGGLPEQYFGPGTRLTVT.

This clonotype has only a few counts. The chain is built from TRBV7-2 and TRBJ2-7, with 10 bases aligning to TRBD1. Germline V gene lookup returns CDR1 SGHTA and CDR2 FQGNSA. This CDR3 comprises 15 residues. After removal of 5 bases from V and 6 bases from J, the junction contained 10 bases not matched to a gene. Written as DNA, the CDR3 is TGTGCCAGCAGCGTACAGGCCGGGACAGGGGTCGAGCAGTACTTC. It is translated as CASSVQAGTGVEQYF.

CDR3 protein: CASQDTDEQYV. The CDR3 bases are TGTGCCAGCCAGGACACGGACGAGCAGTACGTC. The gene calls are TRBV10-3 and TRBJ2-7, with a weak D call TRBD1 (5 bases). Germline CDR1 is ENHRY and CDR2 is SYGVKD. The CDR3 covers 11 residues. V dropped 10 bases and J dropped 5 bases, with 12 bases sitting between them.

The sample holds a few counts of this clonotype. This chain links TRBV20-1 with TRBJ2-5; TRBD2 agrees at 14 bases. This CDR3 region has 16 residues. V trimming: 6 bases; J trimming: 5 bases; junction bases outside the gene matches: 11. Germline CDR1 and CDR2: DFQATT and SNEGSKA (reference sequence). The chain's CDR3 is CSAPQRTSGRRETQYF. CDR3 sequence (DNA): TGCAGTGCCCCACAAAGGACTAGCGGGAGGAGGGAGACCCAGTACTTC.

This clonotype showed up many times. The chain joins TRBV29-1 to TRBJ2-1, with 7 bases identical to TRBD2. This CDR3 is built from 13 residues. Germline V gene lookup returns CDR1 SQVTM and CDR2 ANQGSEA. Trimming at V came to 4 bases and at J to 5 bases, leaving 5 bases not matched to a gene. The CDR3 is CSVAIAGDNEQFF. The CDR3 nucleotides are TGCAGCGTTGCGATAGCGGGTGACAATGAGCAGTTCTTC.

CDR3 DNA: TGCGCCAGCAGCCAAGTGACAGTTAATCAGCCCCAGCATTTT. Its protein is CASSQVTVNQPQHF. The chain combines TRBV4-1 with TRBJ1-5; D may be TRBD1 (5 bases). Per the germline V gene, CDR1 is MGHRA and CDR2 is YSYEKL. Trimming removed 1 base at V and 4 bases at J, with 8 bases between. This CDR3 is built from 14 residues.

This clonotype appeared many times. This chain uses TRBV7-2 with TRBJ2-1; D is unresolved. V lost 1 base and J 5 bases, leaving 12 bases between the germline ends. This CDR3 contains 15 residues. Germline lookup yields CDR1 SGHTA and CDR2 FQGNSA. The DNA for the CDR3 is TGTGCCAGCAGCTTAGTGGCGACTCACGACAATGAGCAGTTCTTC. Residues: CASSLVATHDNEQFF.

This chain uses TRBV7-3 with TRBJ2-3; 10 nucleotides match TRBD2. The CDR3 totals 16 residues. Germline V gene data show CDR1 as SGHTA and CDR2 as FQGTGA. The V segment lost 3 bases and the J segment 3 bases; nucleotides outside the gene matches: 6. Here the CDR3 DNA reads TGTGCCAGCAGCTTGACTAGCGGGTTAGAGACAGATACGCAGTATTTT. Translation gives CASSLTSGLETDTQYF.

The CDR3 protein is CASSQGGLDVSLGELFF. The CDR3 DNA follows: TGCGCCAGCAGCCAGGGGGGACTAGATGTTTCCCTCGGGGAGCTGTTTTTT. The chain uses TRBV5-1 and TRBJ2-2; weak D call: TRBD2 (8 bases). CDR1 is SGHRS, CDR2 YFSETQ, per germline. This CDR3 is 17 amino acids long. Trimming stripped 4 bases from V and 7 bases from J, with 23 bases between. Based on the CDR3 plus reference TRBV5-1 and TRBJ2-2, the full variable domain is KAGVTQTPRYLIKTRGQQVTLSCSPISGHRSVSWYQQTPGQGLQFLFEYFSETQRNKGNFPGRFSGRQFSNSRSEMNVSTLELGDSALYLCASSQGGLDVSLGELFFGEGSRLTVL.

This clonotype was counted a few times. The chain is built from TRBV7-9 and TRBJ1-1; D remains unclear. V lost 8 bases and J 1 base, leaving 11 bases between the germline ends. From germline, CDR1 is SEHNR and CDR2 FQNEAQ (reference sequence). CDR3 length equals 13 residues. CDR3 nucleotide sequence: TGTGCCAGCGACGCCCAGGCGAACACTGAAGCTTTCTTT. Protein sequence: CASDAQANTEAFF.

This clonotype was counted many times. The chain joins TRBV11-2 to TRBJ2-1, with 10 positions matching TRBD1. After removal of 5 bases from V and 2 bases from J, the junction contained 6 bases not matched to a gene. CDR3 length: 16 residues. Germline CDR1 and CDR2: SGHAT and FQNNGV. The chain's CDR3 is CASSEPGQGAYNEQFF. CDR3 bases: TGTGCCAGCAGCGAACCCGGACAGGGGGCCTACAATGAGCAGTTCTTC. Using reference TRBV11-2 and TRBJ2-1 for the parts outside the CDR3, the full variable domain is EAGVAQSPRYKIIEKRQSVAFWCNPISGHATLYWYQQILGQGPKLLIQFQNNGVVDDSQLPKDRFSAERLKGVDSTLKIQPAKLEDSAVYLCASSEPGQGAYNEQFFGPGTRLTVL.

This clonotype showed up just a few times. CDR3: CASSQDGSLSSYNEQFF. In DNA, the CDR3 is TGCGCCAGCAGCCAAGATGGGAGTTTGAGCTCCTACAATGAGCAGTTCTTC. The chain uses TRBV4-3 and TRBJ2-1; maybe TRBD2 (5 bases). The CDR3 is 17 residues long. Germline V CDR1 and CDR2: LGHNA, YSLEER. V lost 0 bases and J 0 bases, leaving 12 bases between the germline ends.

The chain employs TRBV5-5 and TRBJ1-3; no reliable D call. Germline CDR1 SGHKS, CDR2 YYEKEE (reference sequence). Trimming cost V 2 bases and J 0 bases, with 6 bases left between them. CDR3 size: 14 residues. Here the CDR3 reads CASSFRSSGNTIYF. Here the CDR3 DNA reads TGTGCCAGCAGCTTTCGGAGCTCTGGAAACACCATATATTTT.

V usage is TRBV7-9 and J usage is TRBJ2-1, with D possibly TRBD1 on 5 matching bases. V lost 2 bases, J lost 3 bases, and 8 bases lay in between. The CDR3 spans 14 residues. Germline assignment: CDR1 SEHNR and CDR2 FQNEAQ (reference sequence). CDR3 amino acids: CASSLRGFYNEQFF. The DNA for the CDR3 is TGTGCCAGCAGCTTAAGGGGATTCTACAATGAGCAGTTCTTC.

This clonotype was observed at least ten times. CDR3 sequence: CASSPGRENSPLHF. DNA for the CDR3: TGTGCCAGCAGCCCAGGGAGGGAGAATTCACCCCTCCACTTT. This chain joins TRBV6-1 and TRBJ1-6; the D gene is possibly TRBD1 (5 bases). CDR1 and CDR2 (germline): MNHNS, SASEGT. V was trimmed by 6 bases and J by 7 bases, leaving 13 bases between them. The CDR3 runs to 14 residues.

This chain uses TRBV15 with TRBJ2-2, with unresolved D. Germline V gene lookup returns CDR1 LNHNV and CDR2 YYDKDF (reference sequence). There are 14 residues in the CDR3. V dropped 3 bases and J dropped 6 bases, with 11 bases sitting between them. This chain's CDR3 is CATSRDVLPGELFF. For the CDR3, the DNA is TGTGCCACCAGCAGGGATGTGCTCCCCGGGGAGCTGTTTTTT. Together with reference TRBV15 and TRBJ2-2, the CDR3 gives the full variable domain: DAMVIQNPRYQVTQFGKPVTLSCSQTLNHNVMYWYQQKSSQAPKLLFHYYDKDFNNEADTPDNFQSRRPNTSFCFLDIRSPGLGDTAMYLCATSRDVLPGELFFGEGSRLTVL.

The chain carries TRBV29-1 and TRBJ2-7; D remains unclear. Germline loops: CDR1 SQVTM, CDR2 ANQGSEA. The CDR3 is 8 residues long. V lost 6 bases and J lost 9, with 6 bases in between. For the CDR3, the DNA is TGCAGCGTGGGTGGGCAGTACGTC. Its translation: CSVGGQYV.

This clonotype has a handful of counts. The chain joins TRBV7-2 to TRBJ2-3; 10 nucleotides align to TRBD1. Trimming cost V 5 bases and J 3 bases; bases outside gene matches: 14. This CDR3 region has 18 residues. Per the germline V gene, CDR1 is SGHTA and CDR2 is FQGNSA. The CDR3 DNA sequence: TGTGCCAGCAGCCCAACCCCTGAGACAGGGGGCAAGACAGATACGCAGTATTTT. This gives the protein CASSPTPETGGKTDTQYF.